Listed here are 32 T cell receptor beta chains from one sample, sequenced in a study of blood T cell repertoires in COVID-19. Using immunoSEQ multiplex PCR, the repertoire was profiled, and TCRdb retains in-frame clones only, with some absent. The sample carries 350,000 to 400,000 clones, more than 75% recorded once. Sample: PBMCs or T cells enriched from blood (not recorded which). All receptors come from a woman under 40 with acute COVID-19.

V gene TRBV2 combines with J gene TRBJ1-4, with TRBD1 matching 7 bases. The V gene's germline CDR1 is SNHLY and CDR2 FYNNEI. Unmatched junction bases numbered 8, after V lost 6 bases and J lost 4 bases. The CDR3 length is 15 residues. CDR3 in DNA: TGTGCCAGCAGGGTGGACAGGTTTATTAATGAAAAACTGTTTTTT. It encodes CASRVDRFINEKLFF.

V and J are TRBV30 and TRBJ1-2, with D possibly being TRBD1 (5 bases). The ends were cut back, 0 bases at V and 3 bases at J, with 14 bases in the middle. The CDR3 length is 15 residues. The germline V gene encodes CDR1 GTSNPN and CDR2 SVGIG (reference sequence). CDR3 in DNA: TGTGCCTGGAGTGTAGGAGCAGGGAGGGACTATGGCTACACCTTC. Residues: CAWSVGAGRDYGYTF.

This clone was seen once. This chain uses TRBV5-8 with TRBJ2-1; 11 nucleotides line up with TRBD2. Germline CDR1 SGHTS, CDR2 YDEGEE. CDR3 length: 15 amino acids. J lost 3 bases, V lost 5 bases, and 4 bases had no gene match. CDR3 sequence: CASRFGLAGYNEQFF. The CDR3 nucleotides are TGTGCCAGCAGATTCGGACTAGCGGGCTACAATGAGCAGTTCTTC.

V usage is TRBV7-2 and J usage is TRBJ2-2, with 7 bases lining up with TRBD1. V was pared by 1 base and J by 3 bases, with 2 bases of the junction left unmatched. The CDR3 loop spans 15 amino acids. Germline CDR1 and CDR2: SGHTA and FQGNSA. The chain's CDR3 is CASSLGTGDTGELFF. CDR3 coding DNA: TGTGCCAGCAGCTTAGGTACAGGGGACACCGGGGAGCTGTTTTTT.

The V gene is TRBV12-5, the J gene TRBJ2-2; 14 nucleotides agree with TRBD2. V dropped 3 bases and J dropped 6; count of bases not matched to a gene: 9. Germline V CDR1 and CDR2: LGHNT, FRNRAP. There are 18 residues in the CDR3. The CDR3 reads CASGFYSGGLAGAGELFF. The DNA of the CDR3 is TGTGCTAGTGGTTTTTATAGTGGGGGACTAGCGGGGGCCGGGGAGCTGTTTTTT.

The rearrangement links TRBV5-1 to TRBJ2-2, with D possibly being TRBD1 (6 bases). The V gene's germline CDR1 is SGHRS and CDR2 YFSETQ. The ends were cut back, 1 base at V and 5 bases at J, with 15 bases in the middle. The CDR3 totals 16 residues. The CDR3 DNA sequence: TGCGCCAGCAGCTTGTTGGGGGCCGTAGATACCGGGGAGCTGTTTTTT. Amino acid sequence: CASSLLGAVDTGELFF.

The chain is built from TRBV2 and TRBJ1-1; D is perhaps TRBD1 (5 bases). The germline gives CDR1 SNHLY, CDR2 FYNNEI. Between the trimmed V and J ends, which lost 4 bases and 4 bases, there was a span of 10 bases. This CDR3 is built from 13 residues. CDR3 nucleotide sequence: TGTGCCAGCAGTGGACCCGGGGGCACTGAAGCTTTCTTT. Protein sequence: CASSGPGGTEAFF.

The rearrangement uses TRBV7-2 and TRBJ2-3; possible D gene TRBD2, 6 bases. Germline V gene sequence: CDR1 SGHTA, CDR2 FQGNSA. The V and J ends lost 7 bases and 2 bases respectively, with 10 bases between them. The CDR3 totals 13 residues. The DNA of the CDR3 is TGTGCCAGCACCCGGCGGGACACAGATACGCAGTATTTT. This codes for CASTRRDTDTQYF.

The CDR3 here is CASSQRQAMNTEAFF. The DNA for the CDR3 is TGCGCCAGCAGCCAAAGACAGGCTATGAACACTGAAGCTTTCTTT. The rearrangement uses TRBV4-1 and TRBJ1-1; possible D gene TRBD1, 6 bases. Trimming left V 2 bases short and J 0 bases short, with 10 bases between. This CDR3 is 15 amino acids long. Looked up from germline, CDR1 is MGHRA and CDR2 is YSYEKL.

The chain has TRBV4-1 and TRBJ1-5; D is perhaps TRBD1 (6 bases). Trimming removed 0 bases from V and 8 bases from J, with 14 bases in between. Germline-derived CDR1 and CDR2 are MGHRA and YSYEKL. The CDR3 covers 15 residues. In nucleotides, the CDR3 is TGCGCCAGCAGCCAAGATAGAACAGGGTCAGAGCCCCAGCATTTT. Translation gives CASSQDRTGSEPQHF.

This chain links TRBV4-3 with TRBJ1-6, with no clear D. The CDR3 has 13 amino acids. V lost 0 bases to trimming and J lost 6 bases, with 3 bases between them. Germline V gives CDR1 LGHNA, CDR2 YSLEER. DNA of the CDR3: TGCGCCAGCAGCCAAGATCTTAATTCACCCCTCCACTTT. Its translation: CASSQDLNSPLHF.

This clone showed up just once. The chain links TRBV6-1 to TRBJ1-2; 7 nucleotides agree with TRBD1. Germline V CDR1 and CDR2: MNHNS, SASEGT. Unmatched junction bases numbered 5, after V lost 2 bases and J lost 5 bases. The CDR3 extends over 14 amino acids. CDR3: CASSEMTGSYGYTF. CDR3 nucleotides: TGTGCCAGCAGTGAAATGACAGGGAGTTATGGCTACACCTTC.

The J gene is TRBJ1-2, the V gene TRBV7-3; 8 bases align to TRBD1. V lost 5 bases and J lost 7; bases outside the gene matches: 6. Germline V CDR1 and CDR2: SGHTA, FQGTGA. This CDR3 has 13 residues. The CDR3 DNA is TGTGCCAGCAGCGACGGACAGGGTGCTGGCTACACCTTC. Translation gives CASSDGQGAGYTF. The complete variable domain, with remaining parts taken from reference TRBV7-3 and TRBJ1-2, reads GAGVSQTPSNKVTEKGKYVELRCDPISGHTALYWYRQSLGQGPEFLIYFQGTGAADDSGLPNDRFFAVRPEGSVSTLKIQRTERGDSAVYLCASSDGQGAGYTFGSGTRLTVV.

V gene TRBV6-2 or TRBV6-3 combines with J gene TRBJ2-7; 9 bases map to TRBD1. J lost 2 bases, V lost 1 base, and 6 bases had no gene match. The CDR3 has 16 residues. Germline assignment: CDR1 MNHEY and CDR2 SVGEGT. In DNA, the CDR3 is TGTGCCAGCAGTTACTTGTCGAGACAGGGGGCCTACGAGCAGTACTTC. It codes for CASSYLSRQGAYEQYF.

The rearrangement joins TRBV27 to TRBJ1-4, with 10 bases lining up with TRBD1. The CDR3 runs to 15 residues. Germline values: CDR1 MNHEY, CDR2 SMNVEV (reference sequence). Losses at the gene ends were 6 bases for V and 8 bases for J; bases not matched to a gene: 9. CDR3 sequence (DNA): TGTGCCAGCAGCCTGAGACAGGGGGCTCGGGAAAAACTGTTTTTT. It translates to CASSLRQGAREKLFF.

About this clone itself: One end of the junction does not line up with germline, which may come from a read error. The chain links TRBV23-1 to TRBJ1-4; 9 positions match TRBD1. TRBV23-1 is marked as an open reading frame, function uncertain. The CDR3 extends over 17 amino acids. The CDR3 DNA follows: TGCGCCAGCAGTAAATCAGCTATCGGGACAGGGCTTGAAAAACTGTTTTTT. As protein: CASSKSAIGTGLEKLFF.

The CDR3 DNA follows: TGCAGTGCTAGTTCGTGGCAGATCGCTGGGGCCAACGTCCTGACTTTC. Translating gives CSASSWQIAGANVLTF. This chain connects TRBV20-1 to TRBJ2-6; D unclear. The CDR3 extends over 16 amino acids. In germline, CDR1 is DFQATT, CDR2 SNEGSKA (reference sequence). The V and J ends lost 3 bases and 2 bases respectively, with 14 bases between them.

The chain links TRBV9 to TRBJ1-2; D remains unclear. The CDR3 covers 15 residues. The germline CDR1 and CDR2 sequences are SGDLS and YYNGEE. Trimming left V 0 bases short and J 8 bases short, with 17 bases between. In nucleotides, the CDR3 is TGTGCCAGCAGCGTAGATACAGAATCGGTCTTCGGCTACACCTTC. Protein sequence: CASSVDTESVFGYTF.

The CDR3 DNA is TGTGCCAGTAGTATCCGGGGTGGGCCCTACGAGCAGTACTTC. This encodes CASSIRGGPYEQYF. This chain uses TRBV19 with TRBJ2-7; D is possibly TRBD2 (5 bases). Germline V lookup: CDR1 LNHDA, CDR2 SQIVND (reference sequence). V shed 3 bases and J shed 2 bases, with 11 bases lying between them. The CDR3 contains 14 residues.

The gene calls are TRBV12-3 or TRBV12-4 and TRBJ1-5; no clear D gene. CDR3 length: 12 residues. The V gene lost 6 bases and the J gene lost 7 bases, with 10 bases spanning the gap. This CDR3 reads CASRSEPQPQHF. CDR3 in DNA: TGTGCCAGCAGGTCAGAACCCCAGCCCCAGCATTTT.

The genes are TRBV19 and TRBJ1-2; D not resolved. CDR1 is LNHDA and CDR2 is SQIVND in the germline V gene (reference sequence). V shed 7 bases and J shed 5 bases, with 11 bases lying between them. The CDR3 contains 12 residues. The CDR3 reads CASKSGYYGYTF. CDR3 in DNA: TGTGCCAGTAAGTCAGGATATTATGGCTACACCTTC.

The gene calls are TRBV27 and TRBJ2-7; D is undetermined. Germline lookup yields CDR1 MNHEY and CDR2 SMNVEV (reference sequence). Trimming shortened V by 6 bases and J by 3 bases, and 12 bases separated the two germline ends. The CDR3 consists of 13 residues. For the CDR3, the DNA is TGTGCCAGCAGACAGACCTCCTACTACGAGCAGTACTTC. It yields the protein CASRQTSYYEQYF.

The CDR3 DNA reads as TGCGCCAGCAGCCCCCAATCAAGCAATCAGCCCCAGCATTTT. It specifies CASSPQSSNQPQHF. J is TRBJ1-5 and V is TRBV4-1; D remains ambiguous. V shed 4 bases and J shed 1 base, with 8 bases lying between them. CDR3 size: 14 residues. Germline-derived CDR1 and CDR2 are MGHRA and YSYEKL.

The CDR3 loop reads CASSLVGQGLPYSPLHF. The DNA for the CDR3 is TGTGCCAGCAGTTTAGTCGGACAGGGGCTCCCCTATTCACCCCTCCACTTT. The rearrangement uses TRBV27 and TRBJ1-6; 9 bases match TRBD1. This CDR3 has 17 amino acids. V lost 2 bases, J lost 8 bases, and 10 bases stayed unmatched. Germline V gives CDR1 MNHEY, CDR2 SMNVEV (reference sequence).

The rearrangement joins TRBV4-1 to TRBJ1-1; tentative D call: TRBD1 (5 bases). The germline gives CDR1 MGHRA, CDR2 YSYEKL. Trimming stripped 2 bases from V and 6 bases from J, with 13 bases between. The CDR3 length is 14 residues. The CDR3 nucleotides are TGCGCCAGCAGCCAATTGATTAGGGGCCCTGAAGCTTTCTTT. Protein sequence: CASSQLIRGPEAFF.

The CDR3 DNA follows: TGTGCCAGCAGTGAAGTGGTAGGCAGGGGGACCTACGAGCAGTACTTC. Translated, it gives CASSEVVGRGTYEQYF. V usage is TRBV6-1 and J usage is TRBJ2-7; TRBD1 agrees at 7 bases. The CDR3 consists of 16 residues. The germline CDR1 and CDR2 sequences are MNHNS and SASEGT. The V segment lost 1 base and the J segment 2 bases; nucleotides outside the gene matches: 8.

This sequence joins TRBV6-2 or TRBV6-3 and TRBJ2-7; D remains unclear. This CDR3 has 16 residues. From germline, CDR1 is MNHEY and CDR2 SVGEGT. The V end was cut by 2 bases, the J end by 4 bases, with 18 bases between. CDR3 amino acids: CASSYSDRSPLYEQYF. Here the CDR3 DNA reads TGTGCCAGCAGTTACAGCGACCGCTCCCCCCTTTACGAGCAGTACTTC.

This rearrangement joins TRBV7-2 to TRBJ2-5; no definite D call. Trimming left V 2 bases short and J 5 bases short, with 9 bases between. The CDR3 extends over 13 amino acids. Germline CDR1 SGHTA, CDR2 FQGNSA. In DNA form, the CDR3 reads TGTGCCAGCAGCTTATACTCGAAGGAGACCCAGTACTTC. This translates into CASSLYSKETQYF.

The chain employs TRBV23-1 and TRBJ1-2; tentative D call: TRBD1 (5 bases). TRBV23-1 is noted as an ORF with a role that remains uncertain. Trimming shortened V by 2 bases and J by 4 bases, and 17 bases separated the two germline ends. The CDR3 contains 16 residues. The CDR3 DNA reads TGCGCCAGCAGTCAACCCAGGGTGTGTAATTGCTATGGCTACACCTTC. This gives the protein CASSQPRVCNCYGYTF.

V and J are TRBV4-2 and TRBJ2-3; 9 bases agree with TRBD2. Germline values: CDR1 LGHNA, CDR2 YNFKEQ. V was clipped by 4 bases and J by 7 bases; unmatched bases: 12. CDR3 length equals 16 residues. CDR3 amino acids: CASSPASGARRNTQYF. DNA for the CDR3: TGTGCCAGCAGCCCGGCTAGCGGGGCCCGCCGGAATACGCAGTATTTT.

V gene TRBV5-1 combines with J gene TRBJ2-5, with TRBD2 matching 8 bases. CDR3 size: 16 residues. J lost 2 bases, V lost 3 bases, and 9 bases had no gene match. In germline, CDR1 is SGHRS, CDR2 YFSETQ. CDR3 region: CASSSGRVDRQETQYF. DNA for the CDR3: TGCGCCAGCAGCTCCGGGAGGGTGGACAGACAAGAGACCCAGTACTTC.

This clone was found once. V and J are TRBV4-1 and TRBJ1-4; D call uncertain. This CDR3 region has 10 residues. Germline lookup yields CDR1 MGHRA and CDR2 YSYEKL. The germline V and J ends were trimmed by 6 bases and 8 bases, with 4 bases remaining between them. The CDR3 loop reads CASSLEKLFF. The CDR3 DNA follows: TGCGCCAGCAGTCTCGAAAAACTGTTTTTT.